This TCR beta chain appears in the sequencing data of a study of T cell responses to AZD1222 COVID-19 vaccine. J gave up 7 bases and V 4 bases, and 9 bases lay outside the gene matches. The length of the CDR3 is 15 residues. From germline, CDR1 is SGHNT and CDR2 YYREEE (reference sequence). This clone was seen more than once but under ten times. The method was immunoSEQ multiplex PCR; TCRdb's version includes in-frame clones alone and lacks a portion of them. Of about 130,000 clones in the sample, about 90% were seen once. The receptor was isolated from an adult in good health. Sequences were derived from peripheral blood, sampled on day 0 of AZD1222 vaccination. The chain uses TRBV5-4 and TRBJ1-2; 11 bases fit TRBD1. The CDR3: CASSQGQGERGGYTF. The CDR3 DNA sequence: TGTGCCAGCAGCCAGGGACAGGGGGAACGTGGTGGCTACACCTTC.